Below, 4 T cell receptor beta chains from the same sample are listed, as sequenced in a study of T cell repertoires in cytomegalovirus infection. These receptors' targets are unknown. TCRdb re-called the reads through MiXCR, storing one row per CDR3 protein. The sample records about 89,000 distinct CDR3 sequences, about 31% being singletons. Sequencing was performed on CD8+ T cells from cultured PBMCs, taken from culture after CMV antigen stimulation. The receptors derive from a human donor in good health (CMV status not recorded). Some clones in this sample may be carry-over from other donors' samples.

Points on this clonotype: The CDR3 ends on some other residue instead of the conserved phenylalanine or tryptophan, so this is likely a read error. The limits of the CDR3 on the DNA are not certain, so only TCRdb's listed CDR3 is given. This chain connects TRBV11-2 to TRBJ2-3; the table gives TRBD2 as D, unverified against the DNA. The CDR3 spans 13 residues, counting both ends. Germline V gene lookup returns CDR1 SGHAT and CDR2 FQNNGV. CDR3 in amino acids: CASSSMAGEGTQY.

This clonotype turned up a few times. This chain joins TRBV25-1 and TRBJ2-5; D is ambiguous. The V end was cut by 2 bases, the J end by 2 bases, with 15 bases between. The germline CDR1 and CDR2 sequences are MGHDK and SYGVNS. CDR3 length equals 16 residues. The CDR3 DNA is TGTGCCAGCAGTGAAGAATGGGTAGGGCGACAAGAGACCCAGTACTTC. Its protein product is CASSEEWVGRQETQYF.

In this sample, this clonotype turned up many times. The rearrangement joins TRBV27 to TRBJ1-2; tentative D call: TRBD1 (5 bases). The ends were cut back, 9 bases at V and 4 bases at J, with 12 bases in the middle. The CDR3 consists of 12 residues. Germline loops: CDR1 MNHEY, CDR2 SMNVEV (reference sequence). This chain's CDR3 is CARQGRSYGYTF. The CDR3 nucleotides are TGTGCCAGGCAGGGACGGAGCTATGGCTACACCTTC.

The V call is TRBV2, the J call TRBJ1-5, with D hard to call. The CDR3 has 15 amino acids. The germline V and J ends were trimmed by 4 bases and 9 bases, with 19 bases remaining between them. CDR1 SNHLY and CDR2 FYNNEI come from the germline V gene. CDR3 sequence reads: CASSVGRTEIRPQHF. CDR3 DNA: TGTGCCAGCAGTGTAGGAAGAACAGAAATTAGGCCCCAGCATTTT.